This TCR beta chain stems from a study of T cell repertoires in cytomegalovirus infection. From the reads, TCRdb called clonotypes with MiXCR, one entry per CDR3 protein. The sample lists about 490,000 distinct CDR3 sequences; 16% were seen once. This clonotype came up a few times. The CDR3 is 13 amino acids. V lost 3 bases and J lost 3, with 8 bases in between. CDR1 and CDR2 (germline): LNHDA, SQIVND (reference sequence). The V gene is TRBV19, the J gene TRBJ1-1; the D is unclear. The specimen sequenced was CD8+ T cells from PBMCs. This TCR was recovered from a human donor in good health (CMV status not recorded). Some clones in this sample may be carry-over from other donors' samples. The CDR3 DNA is TGTGCCAGTAGTATTTCCGGGTACACTGAAGCTTTCTTT. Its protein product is CASSISGYTEAFF.